This entry lists 7 T cell receptor beta chains sequenced from one sample in a study of T-cell memory formation after mild COVID-19. MiXCR, applied by TCRdb to the 5' RACE reads, yields one record per CDR3 protein. The sample yields approximately 260,000 distinct CDR3 sequences, about a sixth seen once. Sequenced input: PBMCs or a T cell subset sorted from them (not recorded which). These receptors originate from a man aged 18-30 years who had mild COVID-19 (a few samples of this study predate the infection). Cell type and time point are not known.

The sample holds many counts of this clonotype. V gene TRBV5-1 combines with J gene TRBJ2-7; 8 bases are shared with TRBD1. This CDR3 is 13 amino acids long. The germline CDR1 and CDR2 sequences are SGHRS and YFSETQ. The ends lost 3 bases at V and 7 bases at J; junction bases unmatched: 6. The CDR3 DNA is TGCGCCAGCAGCTCCGGACAGGGAAGTGAGCAGTACGTC. This translates into CASSSGQGSEQYV.

This clonotype has a handful of counts. The chain links TRBV5-1 to TRBJ1-1; the D is unclear. The ends were cut back, 0 bases at V and 3 bases at J, with 12 bases in the middle. The CDR3 totals 15 residues. Germline V gives CDR1 SGHRS, CDR2 YFSETQ. The CDR3 loop is CASSLAVAFDTEAFF. The CDR3 DNA reads as TGCGCCAGCAGCTTGGCCGTAGCTTTTGACACTGAAGCTTTCTTT.

This clonotype was recorded many times. The chain combines TRBV11-3 with TRBJ2-1; 15 bases line up with TRBD2. CDR1 SGHNT and CDR2 YENEEA come from the germline V gene. CDR3 size: 16 residues. J gave up 11 bases and V 2 bases, and 7 bases lay outside the gene matches. CDR3 DNA: TGTGCCAGCAGCTTAACCGGACTAGCGGGGGGGAGTCAGCAGTTCTTC. Encoded protein: CASSLTGLAGGSQQFF.

The rearrangement links TRBV20-1 to TRBJ1-3; TRBD1 is a possible D gene (6 bases). Germline V gene data show CDR1 as DFQATT and CDR2 as SNEGSKA (reference sequence). The CDR3 has 14 amino acids. The V end lost 5 bases, the J end lost 0 bases, and 11 bases lay between the germline ends. The CDR3 protein is CSADLTGSGNTIYF. CDR3 nucleotide sequence: TGCAGTGCTGATCTGACAGGCTCTGGAAACACCATATATTTT.

J is TRBJ2-4 and V is TRBV12-3 or TRBV12-4, with no clear D. The CDR3 spans 13 residues. V shed 4 bases and J shed 9 bases, with 13 bases lying between them. Here the CDR3 DNA reads TGTGCCAGCAGTTCGACGGACGGAGCCATTCAGTACTTC. Its translation: CASSSTDGAIQYF.

This clonotype appeared a few times. This chain connects TRBV5-6 to TRBJ2-2; 8 nucleotides line up with TRBD1. After removal of 2 bases from V and 7 bases from J, the junction contained 7 bases not matched to a gene. CDR1 and CDR2 from the germline V gene are SGHDT and YYEEEE. The CDR3 has 15 residues. The CDR3 region has the DNA TGTGCCAGCAGCTTATCAGGGGGCGCCGGCGGGGAGCTGTTTTTT. Translation: CASSLSGGAGGELFF.

This clonotype was detected a few times. The J gene is TRBJ1-2, the V gene TRBV4-3; 8 bases are a match to TRBD1. Germline CDR1 LGHNA, CDR2 YSLEER. The J segment lost 2 bases and the V segment lost 1 base, leaving 12 bases of the junction unmatched. The CDR3 sequence is 18 residues long. CDR3 coding DNA: TGCGCCAGCAGCCAAGGGCCCGGGACAGGAGTGCCGAACTATGGCTACACCTTC. Protein product: CASSQGPGTGVPNYGYTF.